One TCR beta chain is described in this entry. The data are from a study of CD8+CD57+ T cells in acquired aplastic anemia. The use of genomic DNA as template underpinned the TCR beta VDJ and CDR3 profiling. TCRdb fed the reads into MiXCR, producing one record per CDR3 protein. The sample lists around 51,000 distinct CDR3 sequences; 70% to 80% were seen once. Sequencing was performed on sorted CD4+, CD8+, or CD8+CD57+ T cells (not recorded which) from PBMCs. The TCR was taken from a human donor in good health, serving as a control.

CDR3 in DNA: TGTGCCAGCCAGGGACAGGGGGCGAGCGCACCCCTCCACTTT. It yields the protein CASQGQGASAPLHF. The chain joins TRBV19 to TRBJ1-6, with TRBD1 identical over 12 bases. Germline assignment: CDR1 LNHDA and CDR2 SQIVND (reference sequence). J gave up 11 bases and V 9 bases, and 8 bases lay outside the gene matches. There are 14 residues in the CDR3.